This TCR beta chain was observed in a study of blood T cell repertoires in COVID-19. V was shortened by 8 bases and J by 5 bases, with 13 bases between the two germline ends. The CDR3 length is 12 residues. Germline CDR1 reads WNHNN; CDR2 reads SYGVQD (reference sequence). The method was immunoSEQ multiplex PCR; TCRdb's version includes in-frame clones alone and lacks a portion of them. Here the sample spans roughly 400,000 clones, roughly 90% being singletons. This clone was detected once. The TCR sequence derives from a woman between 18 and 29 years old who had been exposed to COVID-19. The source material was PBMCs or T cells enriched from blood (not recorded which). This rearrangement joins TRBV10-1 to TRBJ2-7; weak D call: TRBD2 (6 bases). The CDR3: CASGPGVHEQYF. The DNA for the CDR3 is TGCGCCAGCGGACCGGGGGTCCACGAGCAGTACTTC.